The 19 T cell receptor beta chains given below trace back to one sample, sequenced in a study of cytomegalovirus exposure and HLA in healthy donors. PCR used 60 Vbeta primers and 13 Jbeta primers. TCRdb's copy holds only in-frame clones and misses some; the assay was immunoSEQ multiplex PCR. The sample includes 100,000 to 150,000 clones, 79% of them seen just once. The sequenced material came from PBMCs. These receptor sequences come from a male donor in good health and CMV-seronegative.

Here the CDR3 reads CAGYSSGGAVPYNEQFF. Here the CDR3 DNA reads TGTGCCGGATATTCTAGCGGGGGGGCCGTCCCCTACAATGAGCAGTTCTTC. V usage is TRBV2 and J usage is TRBJ2-1; TRBD2 aligns across 12 bases. Germline trimming cut 11 bases from V and 2 bases from J; bases unmatched to any gene: 13. The CDR3 has 17 residues. From germline, CDR1 is SNHLY and CDR2 FYNNEI.

The chain couples TRBV6-5 to TRBJ2-5; D gene ambiguous. Trimming left V 2 bases short and J 1 base short, with 5 bases between. The germline V gene has CDR1 MNHEY and CDR2 SVGAGI. The CDR3 is 13 residues long. The CDR3 region has the DNA TGTGCCAGCAGTTACGCCAGCCAAGAGACCCAGTACTTC. Its translation: CASSYASQETQYF.

The chain carries TRBV29-1 and TRBJ2-3; 7 positions match TRBD1. The V gene end was trimmed by 5 bases and the J gene end by 6 bases; junction bases not matched to a gene: 11. CDR1 SQVTM and CDR2 ANQGSEA come from the germline V gene. The CDR3 consists of 14 residues. Written as DNA, the CDR3 is TGCAGCGTTCCTAGACAGGGAACTCTCGATACGCAGTATTTT. This sequence encodes CSVPRQGTLDTQYF.

The V and J genes are TRBV7-2 and TRBJ2-7, with TRBD1 matching 12 bases. The germline V gene encodes CDR1 SGHTA and CDR2 FQGNSA. The V and J ends lost 6 bases and 2 bases, in that order; junction bases with no gene match: 5. The CDR3 consists of 15 residues. CDR3 sequence: CASSCGTGGTYEQYF. CDR3 nucleotides: TGTGCCAGCAGTTGTGGGACAGGGGGCACCTACGAGCAGTACTTC. The whole variable domain, remainder taken from reference TRBV7-2 and TRBJ2-7, is GAGVSQSPSNKVTEKGKDVELRCDPISGHTALYWYRQSLGQGLEFLIYFQGNSAPDKSGLPSDRFSAERTGGSVSTLTIQRTQQEDSAVYLCASSCGTGGTYEQYFGPGTRLTVT.

The V and J genes are TRBV18 and TRBJ1-1; tentative D call: TRBD1 (6 bases). Trimming took 3 bases from V and 3 from J, leaving 14 bases between them. Germline V gives CDR1 KGHSH, CDR2 LQKENI. The length of the CDR3 is 15 residues. The CDR3 spells CASSPGAGVHTEAFF. The CDR3 DNA sequence: TGTGCCAGCTCACCCGGTGCAGGGGTCCACACTGAAGCTTTCTTT.

The chain has TRBV5-1 and TRBJ1-2, with a weak D call TRBD1 (6 bases). The CDR3 consists of 16 residues. Per germline, CDR1 SGHRS and CDR2 YFSETQ. V was cut by 4 bases and J by 0 bases, with 16 bases left in between. The CDR3 sequence is CASSLGWGRANYGYTF. As DNA, the CDR3 is TGCGCCAGCAGCCTCGGCTGGGGGCGAGCTAACTATGGCTACACCTTC. The variable domain in full, with the rest retrieved from reference TRBV5-1 and TRBJ1-2, is KAGVTQTPRYLIKTRGQQVTLSCSPISGHRSVSWYQQTPGQGLQFLFEYFSETQRNKGNFPGRFSGRQFSNSRSEMNVSTLELGDSALYLCASSLGWGRANYGYTFGSGTRLTVV.

This clone showed up just a few times. The rearrangement links TRBV7-2 to TRBJ2-7; 7 positions match TRBD2. CDR1 SGHTA and CDR2 FQGNSA come from the germline V gene. Trimming at V came to 6 bases and at J to 5 bases, leaving 10 bases not matched to a gene. This CDR3 spans 14 amino acids. CDR3 residues: CASSQVVGRDEQYF. CDR3 nucleotides: TGTGCCAGCAGTCAAGTGGTGGGGAGGGACGAGCAGTACTTC.

This clone has just one count. The chain combines TRBV18 with TRBJ1-4; D gene unclear. This CDR3 comprises 16 residues. CDR1 and CDR2 from the germline V gene are KGHSH and LQKENI. The V and J ends lost 6 bases and 8 bases respectively, with 22 bases between them. The CDR3 sequence is CASSPKTAVSREKLFF. In DNA, the CDR3 is TGTGCCAGCTCCCCTAAAACGGCAGTCTCCAGGGAAAAACTGTTTTTT.

The rearrangement uses TRBV6-5 and TRBJ2-1, with D perhaps TRBD1 (6 bases). Germline V CDR1 and CDR2: MNHEY, SVGAGI. V was clipped by 6 bases and J by 5 bases, with 11 bases between them. The CDR3 contains 13 residues. Here the CDR3 DNA reads TGTGCCAGCAGATCCGGGACAAACAATGAGCAGTTCTTC. Translated: CASRSGTNNEQFF.

The chain is built from TRBV5-1 and TRBJ1-2; TRBD1 matches 11 bases. Losses at the gene ends were 7 bases for V and 4 bases for J; bases not matched to a gene: 6. The V gene's germline CDR1 is SGHRS and CDR2 YFSETQ. The CDR3 is made up of 14 amino acids. In nucleotides, the CDR3 is TGCGCCAGCGTCGGGACAGGGGGAGGCTATGGCTACACCTTC. Its protein product is CASVGTGGGYGYTF.

The chain recombines TRBV7-9 with TRBJ2-3; possible D gene TRBD1, 6 bases. Germline lookup yields CDR1 SEHNR and CDR2 FQNEAQ (reference sequence). This CDR3 is 14 amino acids long. V was cut by 1 base and J by 3 bases, with 8 bases left in between. The CDR3 region is CASSLERGTDTQYF. CDR3 in DNA: TGTGCCAGCAGCTTAGAGAGGGGGACAGATACGCAGTATTTT.

The rearrangement links TRBV27 to TRBJ1-1, with a possible D match to TRBD1 (6 bases). Germline V gene sequence: CDR1 MNHEY, CDR2 SMNVEV (reference sequence). Trimming removed 0 bases at V and 9 bases at J, with 11 bases between. CDR3 size: 13 residues. CDR3: CASSLSRTAKAFF. The CDR3, as DNA: TGTGCCAGCAGTTTATCAAGGACAGCTAAAGCTTTCTTT.

This clone was seen once. CDR3 region: CAWSPTGQGLNTEAFF. The CDR3 region has the DNA TGTGCCTGGAGTCCCACCGGACAGGGGCTCAACACTGAAGCTTTCTTT. This rearrangement joins TRBV30 to TRBJ1-1, with 9 bases lining up with TRBD1. This CDR3 has 16 residues. Germline V gene sequence: CDR1 GTSNPN, CDR2 SVGIG (reference sequence). Trimming at V came to 2 bases and at J to 2 bases, leaving 9 bases not matched to a gene. The entire variable domain, with the rest obtained from reference TRBV30 and TRBJ1-1, is as follows: SQTIHQWPATLVQPVGSPLSLECTVEGTSNPNLYWYRQAAGRGLQLLFYSVGIGQISSEVPQNLSASRPQDRQFILSSKKLLLSDSGFYLCAWSPTGQGLNTEAFFGQGTRLTVV.

This clone was recorded only once. The V call is TRBV5-1, the J call TRBJ2-3, with 10 bases identical to TRBD1. The ends lost 4 bases at V and 4 bases at J; junction bases unmatched: 9. Germline assignment: CDR1 SGHRS and CDR2 YFSETQ. The length of the CDR3 is 16 residues. CDR3 nucleotide sequence: TGCGCCAGCAGCGCCCCCGGGACAGGGGAGGCAGATACGCAGTATTTT. It specifies CASSAPGTGEADTQYF.

V is TRBV5-8 and J is TRBJ2-2; TRBD2 agrees at 8 bases. V lost 3 bases, J lost 5 bases, and 6 bases stayed unmatched. CDR1 and CDR2 from the germline V gene are SGHTS and YDEGEE. This CDR3 comprises 15 residues. The CDR3 DNA sequence: TGTGCCAGCAGCTCCAGCCCGGGGGGGACCGGGGAGCTGTTTTTT. This translates into CASSSSPGGTGELFF.

This sequence joins TRBV10-3 and TRBJ1-1; the match to TRBD1 covers 9 bases. The CDR3 consists of 17 residues. Germline values: CDR1 ENHRY, CDR2 SYGVKD. V was pared by 1 base and J by 3 bases, with 9 bases of the junction left unmatched. The CDR3 DNA sequence: TGTGCCATCAGTGAGTACCCGACAGGGGGTGATGACACTGAAGCTTTCTTT. Translation: CAISEYPTGGDDTEAFF.

This clone was detected a few times. The V gene is TRBV18, the J gene TRBJ1-4; D not resolved. The CDR3 contains 15 residues. Germline V CDR1 and CDR2: KGHSH, LQKENI. Trimming took 6 bases from V and 0 from J, leaving 11 bases between them. CDR3 nucleotide sequence: TGTGCCAGCTCGCCAACCGGAGCAACTAATGAAAAACTGTTTTTT. The encoded protein is CASSPTGATNEKLFF.

Only a few counts were recorded for this clone. The rearrangement uses TRBV7-9 and TRBJ1-1, with no clear D. The V end lost 4 bases, the J end lost 2 bases, and 5 bases lay between the germline ends. Per germline, CDR1 SEHNR and CDR2 FQNEAQ (reference sequence). This CDR3 is 12 amino acids long. The CDR3 DNA reads as TGTGCCAGCAGCTCGGTAAACACTGAAGCTTTCTTT. It specifies CASSSVNTEAFF.

The genes are TRBV7-9 and TRBJ1-5, with D hard to call. The germline V gene encodes CDR1 SEHNR and CDR2 FQNEAQ (reference sequence). The CDR3 loop spans 12 amino acids. V lost 4 bases and J 5 bases, leaving 6 bases between the germline ends. The CDR3 region is CASSSGDQPQHF. CDR3 coding DNA: TGTGCCAGCAGCTCCGGAGATCAGCCCCAGCATTTT.